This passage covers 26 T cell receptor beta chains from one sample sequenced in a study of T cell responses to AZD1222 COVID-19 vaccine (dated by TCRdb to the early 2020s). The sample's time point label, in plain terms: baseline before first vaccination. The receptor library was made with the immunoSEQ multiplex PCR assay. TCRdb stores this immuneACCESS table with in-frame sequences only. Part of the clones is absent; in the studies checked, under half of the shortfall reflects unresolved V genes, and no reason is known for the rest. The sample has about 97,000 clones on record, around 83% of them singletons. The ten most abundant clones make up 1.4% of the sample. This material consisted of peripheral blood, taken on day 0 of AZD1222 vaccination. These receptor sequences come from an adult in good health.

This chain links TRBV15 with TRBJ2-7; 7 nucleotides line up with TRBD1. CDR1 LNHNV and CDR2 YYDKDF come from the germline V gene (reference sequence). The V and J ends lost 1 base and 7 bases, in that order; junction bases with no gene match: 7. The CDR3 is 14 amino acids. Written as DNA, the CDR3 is TGTGCCACCAGCAGAGTTAGGGGGCCAGGTGAGCAGTACTTC. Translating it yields CATSRVRGPGEQYF.

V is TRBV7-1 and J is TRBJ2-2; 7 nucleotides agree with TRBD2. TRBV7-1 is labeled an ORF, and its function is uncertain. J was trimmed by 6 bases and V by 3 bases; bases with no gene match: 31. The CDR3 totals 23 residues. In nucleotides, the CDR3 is TGTGCCAGCAGCTCCCGGGACTCCCGAAAACAAACTTGGACTAGTAGGAATCCCGGGGAGCTGTTTTTT. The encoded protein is CASSSRDSRKQTWTSRNPGELFF.

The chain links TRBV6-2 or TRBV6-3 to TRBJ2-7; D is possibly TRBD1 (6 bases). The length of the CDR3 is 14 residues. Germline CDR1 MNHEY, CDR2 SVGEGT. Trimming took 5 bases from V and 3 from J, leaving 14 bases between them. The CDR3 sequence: CASSRTDPIYEQYF. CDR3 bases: TGTGCCAGCAGTCGGACAGACCCAATCTACGAGCAGTACTTC.

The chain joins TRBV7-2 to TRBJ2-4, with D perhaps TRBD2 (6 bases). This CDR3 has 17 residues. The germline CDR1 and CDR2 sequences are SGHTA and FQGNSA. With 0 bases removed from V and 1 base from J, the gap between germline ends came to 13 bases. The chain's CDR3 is CASSLALLAAAKNIQYF. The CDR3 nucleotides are TGTGCCAGCAGCTTAGCGTTGTTAGCGGCGGCCAAAAACATTCAGTACTTC.

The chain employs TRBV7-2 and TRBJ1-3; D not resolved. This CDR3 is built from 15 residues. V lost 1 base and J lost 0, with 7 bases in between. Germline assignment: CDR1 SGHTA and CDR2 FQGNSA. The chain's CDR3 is CASSLDPSSGNTIYF. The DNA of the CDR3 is TGTGCCAGCAGCTTAGACCCTAGCTCTGGAAACACCATATATTTT.

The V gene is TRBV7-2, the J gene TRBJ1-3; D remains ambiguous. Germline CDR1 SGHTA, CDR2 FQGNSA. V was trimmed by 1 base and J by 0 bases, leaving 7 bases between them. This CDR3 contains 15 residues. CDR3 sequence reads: CASSLGGFSGNTIYF. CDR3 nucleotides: TGTGCCAGCAGCTTAGGCGGATTCTCTGGAAACACCATATATTTT.

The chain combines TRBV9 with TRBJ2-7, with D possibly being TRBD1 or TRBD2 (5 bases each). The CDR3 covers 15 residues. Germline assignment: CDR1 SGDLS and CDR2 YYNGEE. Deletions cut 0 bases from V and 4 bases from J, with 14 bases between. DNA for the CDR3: TGTGCCAGCAGCGTAGGTGGGGGATTTCATTACGAGCAGTACTTC. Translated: CASSVGGGFHYEQYF.

The CDR3: CAWSVRVDNSELFF. The CDR3 DNA reads as TGTGCCTGGAGTGTACGGGTAGATAATAGCGAACTGTTTTTT. The rearrangement links TRBV30 to TRBJ1-4; no definite D call. The CDR3 has 14 residues. Looked up from germline, CDR1 is GTSNPN and CDR2 is SVGIG (reference sequence). V was shortened by 0 bases and J by 12 bases, with 17 bases between the two germline ends.

The CDR3 nucleotides read TGTGCCAGCAGCAATACCGGGACCTACACAGATACGCAGTATTTT. Residues: CASSNTGTYTDTQYF. V usage is TRBV28 and J usage is TRBJ2-3; D might be TRBD1 or TRBD2, each matching 5 bases. Germline-derived CDR1 and CDR2 are MDHEN and SYDVKM. The ends were cut back, 6 bases at V and 2 bases at J, with 15 bases in the middle. The CDR3 length is 15 residues.

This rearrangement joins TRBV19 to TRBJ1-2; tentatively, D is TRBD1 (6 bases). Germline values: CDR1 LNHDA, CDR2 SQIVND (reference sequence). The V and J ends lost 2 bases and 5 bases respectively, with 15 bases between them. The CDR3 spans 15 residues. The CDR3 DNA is TGTGCCAGTAGTATAACAGGGCTGCTGAGGTATGGCTACACCTTC. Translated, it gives CASSITGLLRYGYTF.

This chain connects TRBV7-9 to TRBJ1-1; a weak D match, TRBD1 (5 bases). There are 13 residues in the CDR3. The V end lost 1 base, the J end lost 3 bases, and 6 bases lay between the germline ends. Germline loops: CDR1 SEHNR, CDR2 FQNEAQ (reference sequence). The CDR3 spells CASSLEGDTEAFF. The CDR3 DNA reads TGTGCCAGCAGCTTAGAAGGGGACACTGAAGCTTTCTTT.

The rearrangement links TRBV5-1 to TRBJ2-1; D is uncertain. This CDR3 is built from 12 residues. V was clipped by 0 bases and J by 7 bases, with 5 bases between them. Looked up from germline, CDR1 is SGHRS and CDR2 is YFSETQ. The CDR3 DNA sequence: TGCGCCAGCAGCTTGGCAGGTAATGAGCAGTTCTTC. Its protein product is CASSLAGNEQFF.

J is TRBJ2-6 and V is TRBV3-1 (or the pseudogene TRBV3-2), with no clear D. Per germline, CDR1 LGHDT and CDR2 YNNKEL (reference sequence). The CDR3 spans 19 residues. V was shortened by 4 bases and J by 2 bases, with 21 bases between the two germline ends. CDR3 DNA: TGTGCCAGCAGCCCCCAATTGGGTCTAAAGGGCGCTGGGGCCAACGTCCTGACTTTC. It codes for CASSPQLGLKGAGANVLTF.

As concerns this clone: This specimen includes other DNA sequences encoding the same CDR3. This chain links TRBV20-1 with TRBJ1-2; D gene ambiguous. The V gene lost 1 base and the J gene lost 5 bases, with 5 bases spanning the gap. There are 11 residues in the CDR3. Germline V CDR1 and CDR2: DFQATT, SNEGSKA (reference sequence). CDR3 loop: CSARADYGYTF. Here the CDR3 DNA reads TGCAGTGCTAGAGCAGATTATGGCTACACCTTC.

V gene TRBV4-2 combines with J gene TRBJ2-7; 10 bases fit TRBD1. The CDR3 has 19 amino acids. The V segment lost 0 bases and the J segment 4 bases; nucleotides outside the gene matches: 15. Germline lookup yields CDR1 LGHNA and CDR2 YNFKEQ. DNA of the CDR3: TGTGCCAGCAGCCAAGATTCGGGACGGACAGGGGGAAATGTGTACGAGCAGTACTTC. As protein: CASSQDSGRTGGNVYEQYF.

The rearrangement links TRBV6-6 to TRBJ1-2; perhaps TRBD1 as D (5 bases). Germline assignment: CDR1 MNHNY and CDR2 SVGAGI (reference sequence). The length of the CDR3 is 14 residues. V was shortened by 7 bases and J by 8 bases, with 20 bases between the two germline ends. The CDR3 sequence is CASTSLGTSGGYTF. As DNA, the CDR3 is TGTGCCAGCACCTCCCTAGGGACTTCGGGAGGCTACACCTTC.

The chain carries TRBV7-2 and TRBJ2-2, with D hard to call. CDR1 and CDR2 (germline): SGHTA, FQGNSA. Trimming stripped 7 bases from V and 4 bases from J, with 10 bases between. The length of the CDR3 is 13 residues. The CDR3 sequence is CASTILSTGELFF. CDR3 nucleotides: TGTGCCAGCACCATCCTTAGCACCGGGGAGCTGTTTTTT.

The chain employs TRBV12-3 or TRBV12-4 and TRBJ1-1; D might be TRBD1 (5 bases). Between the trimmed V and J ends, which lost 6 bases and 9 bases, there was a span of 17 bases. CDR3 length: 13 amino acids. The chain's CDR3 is CASSHSVGRQAFF. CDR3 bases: TGTGCCAGCAGCCATTCAGTGGGGCGGCAAGCTTTCTTT.

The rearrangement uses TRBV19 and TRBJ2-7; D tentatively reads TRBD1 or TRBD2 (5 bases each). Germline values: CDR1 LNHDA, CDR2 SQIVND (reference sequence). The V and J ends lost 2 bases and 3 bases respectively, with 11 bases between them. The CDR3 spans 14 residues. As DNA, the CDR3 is TGTGCCAGTAGTATATTTTGGGGGAACTACGAGCAGTACTTC. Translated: CASSIFWGNYEQYF.

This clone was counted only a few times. This CDR3 reads CASSLGGNSYEQYF. The CDR3, as DNA: TGCGCCAGCAGCTTGGGAGGGAACTCCTACGAGCAGTACTTC. The chain carries TRBV5-1 and TRBJ2-7; D is perhaps TRBD2 (5 bases). There are 14 residues in the CDR3. Trimming took off 0 bases at V and 0 bases at J, with 7 bases between the two ends. Germline V gene data show CDR1 as SGHRS and CDR2 as YFSETQ.

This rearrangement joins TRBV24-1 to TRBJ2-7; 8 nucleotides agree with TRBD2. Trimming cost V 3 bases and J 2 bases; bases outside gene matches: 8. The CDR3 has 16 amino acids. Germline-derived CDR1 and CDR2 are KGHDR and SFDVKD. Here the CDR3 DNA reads TGTGCCACCAGTGATGCCAGAGCGGGAGAGACCTACGAGCAGTACTTC. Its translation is CATSDARAGETYEQYF.

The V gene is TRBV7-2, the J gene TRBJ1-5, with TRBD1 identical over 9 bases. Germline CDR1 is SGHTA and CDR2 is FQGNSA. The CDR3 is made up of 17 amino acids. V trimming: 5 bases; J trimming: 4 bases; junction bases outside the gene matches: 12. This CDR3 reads CASSPDADRGRNQPQHF. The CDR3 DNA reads TGTGCCAGCAGCCCCGACGCGGACAGGGGAAGGAATCAGCCCCAGCATTTT.

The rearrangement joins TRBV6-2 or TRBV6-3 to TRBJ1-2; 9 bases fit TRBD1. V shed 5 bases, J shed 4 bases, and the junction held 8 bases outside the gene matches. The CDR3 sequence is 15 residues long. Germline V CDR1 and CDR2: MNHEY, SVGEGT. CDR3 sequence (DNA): TGTGCCAGCAGTCGACTGGGACAGGGAGGCTATGGCTACACCTTC. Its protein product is CASSRLGQGGYGYTF.

CDR3 protein: CASTPGVGTEAFF. CDR3 DNA sequence: TGTGCCAGCACGCCGGGGGTTGGGACTGAAGCTTTCTTT. This sequence joins TRBV7-2 and TRBJ1-1; D might be TRBD1 (5 bases). Per the germline V gene, CDR1 is SGHTA and CDR2 is FQGNSA. The germline V and J ends were trimmed by 7 bases and 5 bases, with 14 bases remaining between them. The CDR3 extends over 13 amino acids.

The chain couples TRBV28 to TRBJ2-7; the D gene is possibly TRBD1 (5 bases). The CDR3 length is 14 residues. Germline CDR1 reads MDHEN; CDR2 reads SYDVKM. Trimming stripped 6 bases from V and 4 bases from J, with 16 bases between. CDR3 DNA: TGTGCCAGCAGAGTCAGGGCTTTAGATTACGAGCAGTACTTC. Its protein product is CASRVRALDYEQYF.

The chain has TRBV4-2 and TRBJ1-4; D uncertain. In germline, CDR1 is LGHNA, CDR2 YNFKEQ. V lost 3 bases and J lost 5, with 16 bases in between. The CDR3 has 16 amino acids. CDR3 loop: CASSQENSLLNEKLFF. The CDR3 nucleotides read TGTGCCAGCAGCCAGGAAAATTCTCTACTAAATGAAAAACTGTTTTTT.